Shown below are 25 T cell receptor beta chains from a single sample sequenced in a study of T cell responses to AZD1222 COVID-19 vaccine. Profiled with immunoSEQ multiplex PCR; TCRdb holds only in-frame clones, not every one. There are fewer than 90,000 clones in the sample; roughly nine tenths occur only once, and roughly 24% lies in the top ten. The sequencing here drew on peripheral blood, taken on day 0 of AZD1222 vaccination. The source is an adult in good health.

The CDR3 region is CASSSTASEAFF. CDR3 DNA sequence: TGTGCCAGCAGTAGCACAGCTTCTGAAGCTTTCTTT. The gene calls are TRBV28 and TRBJ1-1; D not certain. This CDR3 spans 12 amino acids. The germline V gene has CDR1 MDHEN and CDR2 SYDVKM. V lost 5 bases to trimming and J lost 6 bases, with 10 bases between them. Full variable domain (missing parts from reference TRBV28 and TRBJ1-1): DVKVTQSSRYLVKRTGEKVFLECVQDMDHENMFWYRQDPGLGLRLIYFSYDVKMKEKGDIPEGYSVSREKKERFSLILESASTNQTSMYLCASSSTASEAFFGQGTRLTVV.

The V and J genes are TRBV28 and TRBJ2-1; 8 nucleotides match TRBD1. The CDR3 spans 15 residues. Germline values: CDR1 MDHEN, CDR2 SYDVKM. Germline trimming cut 4 bases from V and 9 bases from J; bases unmatched to any gene: 11. CDR3 region: CASSYRDRFQGEQFF. CDR3 DNA: TGTGCCAGCAGTTACCGGGACAGGTTTCAGGGTGAGCAGTTCTTC.

The chain is built from TRBV25-1 and TRBJ2-3; 7 bases fit TRBD1. V lost 5 bases and J lost 3; bases outside the gene matches: 8. The CDR3 contains 15 residues. Germline lookup yields CDR1 MGHDK and CDR2 SYGVNS. The chain's CDR3 is CASSISAGGTDTQYF. The CDR3 DNA follows: TGTGCCAGCAGTATATCGGCAGGGGGAACAGATACGCAGTATTTT.

The chain is built from TRBV7-2 and TRBJ1-1; D possibly corresponds to TRBD1 (6 bases). Trimming removed 1 base at V and 0 bases at J, with 21 bases between. CDR1 and CDR2 (germline): SGHTA, FQGNSA. The CDR3 sequence is 19 residues long. The CDR3, as DNA: TGTGCCAGCAGCTTAGGCTACCGGACAGAATTGTATTTGAACACTGAAGCTTTCTTT. Translating it yields CASSLGYRTELYLNTEAFF.

This clone has just one count. V gene TRBV19 combines with J gene TRBJ2-1; tentative D call: TRBD1 (6 bases). Germline CDR1 LNHDA, CDR2 SQIVND (reference sequence). The CDR3 runs to 13 residues. V shed 6 bases and J shed 9 bases, with 15 bases lying between them. CDR3 in DNA: TGTGCCAGTAGCTCAGGGGACCGGGGTGAGCAGTTCTTC. Residues: CASSSGDRGEQFF.

This chain uses TRBV19 with TRBJ2-3; D gene ambiguous. There are 16 residues in the CDR3. The germline CDR1 and CDR2 sequences are LNHDA and SQIVND (reference sequence). Trimming took off 1 base at V and 2 bases at J, with 13 bases between the two ends. The CDR3 region is CASSIGPTLFTDTQYF. The CDR3 DNA reads as TGTGCCAGTAGTATAGGGCCGACTCTATTCACAGATACGCAGTATTTT.

The rearrangement uses TRBV11-2 and TRBJ1-2; unclear D gene. Germline V lookup: CDR1 SGHAT, CDR2 FQNNGV. The CDR3 is 15 amino acids. Trimming cost V 0 bases and J 0 bases, with 8 bases left between them. The CDR3 nucleotides are TGTGCCAGCAGCTTAGATCCGGGCCCTAACTATGGCTACACCTTC. It codes for CASSLDPGPNYGYTF. The variable domain in full, completed from reference TRBV11-2 and TRBJ1-2, reads EAGVAQSPRYKIIEKRQSVAFWCNPISGHATLYWYQQILGQGPKLLIQFQNNGVVDDSQLPKDRFSAERLKGVDSTLKIQPAKLEDSAVYLCASSLDPGPNYGYTFGSGTRLTVV.

V gene TRBV27 combines with J gene TRBJ1-2; a weak D match, TRBD1 (5 bases). The CDR3 consists of 12 residues. Between the trimmed V and J ends, which lost 6 bases and 8 bases, there was a span of 13 bases. The germline V gene encodes CDR1 MNHEY and CDR2 SMNVEV (reference sequence). DNA of the CDR3: TGTGCCAGCAGATTACGGGGCGGCGGCTACACCTTC. It is translated as CASRLRGGGYTF.

The chain combines TRBV6-5 with TRBJ2-7, with 8 nucleotides matching TRBD1. V lost 6 bases, J lost 6 bases, and 7 bases stayed unmatched. CDR3 size: 13 residues. The germline V gene has CDR1 MNHEY and CDR2 SVGAGI. In DNA form, the CDR3 reads TGTGCCAGCAGCCAAGGACAGGGCCTCGAGCAGTACTTC. It is translated as CASSQGQGLEQYF.

This chain links TRBV2 with TRBJ2-1; TRBD1 matches 10 bases. This CDR3 is 14 amino acids long. Per the germline V gene, CDR1 is SNHLY and CDR2 is FYNNEI. With V trimmed by 3 bases and J by 7 bases, 3 bases remained unmatched. The CDR3 spells CASSEDRGENEQFF. In nucleotides, the CDR3 is TGTGCCAGCAGTGAGGACAGGGGGGAGAATGAGCAGTTCTTC.

The rearrangement joins TRBV29-1 to TRBJ1-1; D may be TRBD1 (6 bases). Germline V gene lookup returns CDR1 SQVTM and CDR2 ANQGSEA. The V end was cut by 3 bases, the J end by 11 bases, with 22 bases between. The CDR3 runs to 14 residues. The chain's CDR3 is CSVEIGGARAAAFF. The DNA of the CDR3 is TGCAGCGTTGAGATTGGGGGGGCTCGGGCGGCTGCTTTCTTT.

The chain recombines TRBV7-7 with TRBJ2-5, with TRBD2 as a possible D gene (5 bases). The germline gives CDR1 SSHAT, CDR2 FNYEAQ (reference sequence). The CDR3 contains 13 residues. V was trimmed by 5 bases and J by 7 bases, leaving 14 bases between them. DNA for the CDR3: TGTGCCAGCAGCCCAGAGGCCGAGGGGACCCAGTACTTC. As protein: CASSPEAEGTQYF.

This chain uses TRBV11-3 with TRBJ2-1, with 8 nucleotides matching TRBD2. Per the germline V gene, CDR1 is SGHNT and CDR2 is YENEEA. J gave up 5 bases and V 0 bases, and 6 bases lay outside the gene matches. CDR3 length: 16 amino acids. The CDR3 sequence: CASSLDAGRADNEQFF. CDR3 sequence (DNA): TGTGCCAGCAGCTTAGACGCCGGGAGGGCCGACAATGAGCAGTTCTTC. Full variable domain (outside the CDR3, taken from reference TRBV11-3 and TRBJ2-1): EAGVVQSPRYKIIEKKQPVAFWCNPISGHNTLYWYLQNLGQGPELLIRYENEEAVDDSQLPKDRFSAERLKGVDSTLKIQPAELGDSAVYLCASSLDAGRADNEQFFGPGTRLTVL.

The chain is built from TRBV12-5 and TRBJ1-2, with no clear D. The CDR3 is 14 residues long. Germline V lookup: CDR1 LGHNT, CDR2 FRNRAP. Trimming cost V 5 bases and J 0 bases, with 10 bases left between them. Here the CDR3 reads CASGHLDSNYGYTF. The CDR3 DNA is TGTGCTAGTGGTCATCTAGACTCTAACTATGGCTACACCTTC.

The chain employs TRBV5-1 and TRBJ2-3; D perhaps matches TRBD2 (6 bases). CDR1 is SGHRS, CDR2 YFSETQ, per germline. The CDR3 runs 12 residues. Trimming removed 3 bases from V and 8 bases from J, with 10 bases in between. The CDR3 region is CASSWGTGTQYF. In nucleotides, the CDR3 is TGCGCCAGCAGCTGGGGGACTGGTACGCAGTATTTT.

In its sample, this clone was seen once. The chain is built from TRBV10-3 and TRBJ1-1, with D tentatively TRBD1 (5 bases). V lost 7 bases and J lost 0, with 9 bases in between. Germline V gene sequence: CDR1 ENHRY, CDR2 SYGVKD. CDR3 length equals 13 residues. CDR3: CAIKWDLNTEAFF. CDR3 DNA: TGTGCCATCAAGTGGGACCTGAACACTGAAGCTTTCTTT.

The gene calls are TRBV19 and TRBJ2-7, with D unclear. The germline CDR1 and CDR2 sequences are LNHDA and SQIVND (reference sequence). V lost 0 bases and J lost 5, with 20 bases in between. This CDR3 comprises 17 residues. The CDR3 protein is CASSIDPPQWGTDEQYF. The CDR3 DNA is TGTGCCAGTAGTATAGATCCCCCCCAATGGGGAACGGACGAGCAGTACTTC.

The V gene is TRBV9, the J gene TRBJ2-1; D is tentatively TRBD1 or TRBD2 (5 bases each). Between the trimmed V and J ends, which lost 1 base and 9 bases, there was a span of 14 bases. This CDR3 comprises 14 residues. The germline CDR1 and CDR2 sequences are SGDLS and YYNGEE. This CDR3 is CASSVLGDPREQFF. Here the CDR3 DNA reads TGTGCCAGCAGCGTATTGGGGGACCCCCGTGAGCAGTTCTTC.

J is TRBJ2-7 and V is TRBV11-2; D is tentatively TRBD1 or TRBD2 (5 bases each). Germline CDR1 and CDR2: SGHAT and FQNNGV. Trimming removed 6 bases at V and 5 bases at J, with 14 bases between. This CDR3 has 13 amino acids. The DNA of the CDR3 is TGTGCCAGCAGGCCGGGACCGTGGGACGAGCAGTACTTC. Translating it yields CASRPGPWDEQYF.

The chain uses TRBV5-4 and TRBJ2-5; D perhaps matches TRBD1 (6 bases). Trimming shortened V by 0 bases and J by 1 base, and 10 bases separated the two germline ends. Per germline, CDR1 SGHNT and CDR2 YYREEE (reference sequence). This CDR3 is 15 amino acids long. The CDR3, as DNA: TGTGCCAGCAGCTTGGCAGGGGACGGCCAAGAGACCCAGTACTTC. This sequence encodes CASSLAGDGQETQYF.

This clone was counted a few times. The chain is built from TRBV5-1 and TRBJ1-6, with a tentative D call TRBD1 (5 bases). CDR3 length: 17 residues. Germline CDR1 SGHRS, CDR2 YFSETQ. Trimming took 3 bases from V and 5 from J, leaving 18 bases between them. The CDR3, as DNA: TGCGCCAGCAGCTGGGGCTTGGGGGATCGGCATAATTCACCCCTCCACTTT. Amino acids: CASSWGLGDRHNSPLHF.

The V gene is TRBV11-1, the J gene TRBJ2-2; no firm D call. Germline CDR1 is SGHAT and CDR2 is FQDESV (reference sequence). Trimming removed 6 bases at V and 2 bases at J, with 10 bases between. CDR3 length: 14 amino acids. CDR3 protein: CASRIRRNTGELFF. DNA of the CDR3: TGTGCCAGCAGGATTCGTAGAAACACCGGGGAGCTGTTTTTT.

The V and J genes are TRBV9 and TRBJ1-2, with 9 bases fitting TRBD1. Germline trimming cut 5 bases from V and 0 bases from J; bases unmatched to any gene: 11. CDR3 length: 17 amino acids. In germline, CDR1 is SGDLS, CDR2 YYNGEE. The CDR3 here is CASRPTGTGLSNYGYTF. The CDR3 coding sequence is TGTGCCAGCAGACCCACCGGGACAGGGCTCTCTAACTATGGCTACACCTTC.

The chain carries TRBV5-1 and TRBJ1-6; a possible D gene is TRBD1 (5 bases). The germline V gene has CDR1 SGHRS and CDR2 YFSETQ. The CDR3 is 14 residues long. Trimming removed 0 bases from V and 9 bases from J, with 10 bases in between. The CDR3 DNA reads as TGCGCCAGCAGCTTGGAAGGGACCCTTTCACCCCTCCACTTT. This encodes CASSLEGTLSPLHF.

This clone was counted between two and nine times. V is TRBV30 and J is TRBJ2-7; tentatively, D is TRBD1 (6 bases). The length of the CDR3 is 16 residues. V dropped 0 bases and J dropped 6 bases, with 21 bases sitting between them. CDR1 GTSNPN and CDR2 SVGIG come from the germline V gene (reference sequence). The CDR3 DNA reads TGTGCCTGGAGTGTACTGGACCACAGGGAAGGGTTCGAGCAGTACTTC. Its translation is CAWSVLDHREGFEQYF.